The text below deals with one T cell receptor (beta chain). The sample originates from a study of blood T cell repertoires in COVID-19. Measured with immunoSEQ multiplex PCR; TCRdb has only the in-frame clones, and not every one. The sample yields over 300,000 clones, 70% to 90% seen once. Sequencing was carried out using PBMCs or T cells enriched from blood (not recorded which). This receptor was obtained from a woman aged 25 to 39 who had recovered from COVID-19.

The chain's CDR3 is CASSTGTGNEQFF. The CDR3 region has the DNA TGTGCCAGCAGCACCGGGACAGGCAATGAGCAGTTCTTC. V usage is TRBV7-6 and J usage is TRBJ2-1; 8 bases are shared with TRBD1. The CDR3 extends over 13 amino acids. Unmatched junction bases numbered 3, after V lost 5 bases and J lost 6 bases. The germline V gene has CDR1 SGHVS and CDR2 FNYEAQ.